The 15 T cell receptor beta chains reported below all come from one sample, sequenced in a study of cytomegalovirus exposure and HLA in healthy donors. Both 60 Vbeta primers and 13 Jbeta primers went into the PCR. Produced via immunoSEQ multiplex PCR; TCRdb's table is partial and in-frame only. Of around 150,000 clones in the sample, about three quarters were seen once. The sequenced sample consisted of PBMCs. These receptors originate from a male donor in good health and CMV-seronegative.

This rearrangement joins TRBV5-4 to TRBJ2-3, with 13 bases identical to TRBD2. Germline CDR1 and CDR2: SGHNT and YYREEE (reference sequence). This CDR3 spans 17 amino acids. V trimming: 4 bases; J trimming: 2 bases; junction bases outside the gene matches: 7. The CDR3 loop is CASSRTSGGATTDTQYF. The CDR3 DNA follows: TGTGCCAGCAGCCGGACTAGCGGGGGCGCAACCACAGATACGCAGTATTTT.

V gene TRBV19 combines with J gene TRBJ2-1; 7 bases agree with TRBD2. From germline, CDR1 is LNHDA and CDR2 SQIVND (reference sequence). The CDR3 is made up of 15 amino acids. Unmatched junction bases numbered 11, after V lost 4 bases and J lost 8 bases. In DNA, the CDR3 is TGTGCCAGTAGTAAGGCGGGAGAGGCACACGATGAGCAGTTCTTC. Protein sequence: CASSKAGEAHDEQFF. The full variable domain, with the rest looked up from reference TRBV19 and TRBJ2-1, is DGGITQSPKYLFRKEGQNVTLSCEQNLNHDAMYWYRQDPGQGLRLIYYSQIVNDFQKGDIAEGYSVSREKKESFPLTVTSAQKNPTAFYLCASSKAGEAHDEQFFGPGTRLTVL.

CDR3 residues: CASSHGTGDGETQYF. The CDR3 DNA is TGCGCCAGCAGCCACGGGACAGGGGATGGAGAGACCCAGTACTTC. The V and J genes are TRBV4-3 and TRBJ2-5; 10 bases agree with TRBD1. Germline V lookup: CDR1 LGHNA, CDR2 YSLEER. The CDR3 is made up of 15 amino acids. V lost 3 bases to trimming and J lost 4 bases; unmatched junction nucleotides: 5.

V and J are TRBV27 and TRBJ1-1; 8 positions agree with TRBD1. The V gene's germline CDR1 is MNHEY and CDR2 SMNVEV (reference sequence). The CDR3 has 14 amino acids. The V gene end was trimmed by 6 bases and the J gene end by 3 bases; junction bases not matched to a gene: 6. DNA of the CDR3: TGTGCCAGCAGCCTACAGGGGGGGTACACTGAAGCTTTCTTT. It is translated as CASSLQGGYTEAFF.

There are a few counts of this clone. The chain has TRBV6-5 and TRBJ1-6; TRBD1 might be the D (5 bases). Germline loops: CDR1 MNHEY, CDR2 SVGAGI. The CDR3 runs 12 residues. Trimming shortened V by 8 bases and J by 14 bases, and 16 bases separated the two germline ends. The CDR3 loop reads CASGQGPQSLHF. The CDR3 nucleotides read TGTGCCAGCGGGCAGGGCCCCCAGTCCCTCCACTTT.

CDR3 loop: CASSGGAGRGEQYF. CDR3 nucleotides: TGTGCCAGCAGTGGGGGGGCGGGAAGGGGCGAGCAGTACTTC. This rearrangement joins TRBV6-5 to TRBJ2-7; D perhaps matches TRBD2 (7 bases). Trimming cost V 5 bases and J 6 bases, with 17 bases left between them. CDR1 MNHEY and CDR2 SVGAGI come from the germline V gene. This CDR3 comprises 14 residues.

The chain combines TRBV19 with TRBJ1-1; TRBD1 agrees at 8 bases. The V gene end was trimmed by 5 bases and the J gene end by 5 bases; junction bases not matched to a gene: 10. The CDR3 contains 15 residues. The germline V gene has CDR1 LNHDA and CDR2 SQIVND (reference sequence). The CDR3 spells CASSLQGARGTEAFF. The DNA for the CDR3 is TGTGCCAGTAGTCTCCAGGGGGCGCGGGGGACTGAAGCTTTCTTT.

This clone has only one observation. The CDR3 spells CASSFDKGFSGNTIYF. In nucleotides, the CDR3 is TGTGCCAGCAGCTTTGATAAGGGGTTCTCTGGAAACACCATATATTTT. V usage is TRBV11-3 and J usage is TRBJ1-3, with D possibly matching TRBD1 (5 bases). This CDR3 region has 16 residues. Trimming removed 3 bases from V and 0 bases from J, with 12 bases in between. Germline assignment: CDR1 SGHNT and CDR2 YENEEA. The entire variable domain, with the rest obtained from reference TRBV11-3 and TRBJ1-3, is as follows: EAGVVQSPRYKIIEKKQPVAFWCNPISGHNTLYWYLQNLGQGPELLIRYENEEAVDDSQLPKDRFSAERLKGVDSTLKIQPAELGDSAVYLCASSFDKGFSGNTIYFGEGSWLTVV.

The J gene is TRBJ2-1, the V gene TRBV19, with TRBD1 matching 8 bases. V gave up 7 bases and J gave up 6 bases; unmatched junction bases: 11. The germline gives CDR1 LNHDA, CDR2 SQIVND (reference sequence). The CDR3 covers 15 residues. CDR3 sequence (DNA): TGTGCCAGTACTACCGGGACAGGCACCCTCAATGAGCAGTTCTTC. It translates to CASTTGTGTLNEQFF.

This clone was observed a few times. This rearrangement joins TRBV2 to TRBJ2-3, with 8 bases fitting TRBD2. J lost 1 base, V lost 4 bases, and 7 bases had no gene match. The V gene's germline CDR1 is SNHLY and CDR2 FYNNEI. The length of the CDR3 is 16 residues. CDR3: CASSATSGSRTDTQYF. DNA for the CDR3: TGTGCCAGCAGTGCAACTAGCGGCAGCCGCACAGATACGCAGTATTTT.

The chain combines TRBV7-6 with TRBJ1-5, with 8 positions matching TRBD1. V lost 5 bases and J lost 1; bases outside the gene matches: 4. The germline V gene encodes CDR1 SGHVS and CDR2 FNYEAQ. This CDR3 contains 15 residues. The DNA of the CDR3 is TGTGCCAGCAGCGCAGGACAGGGCAGCAATCAGCCCCAGCATTTT. Translating it yields CASSAGQGSNQPQHF.

The rearrangement joins TRBV5-4 to TRBJ2-1, with 7 bases that match TRBD1. This CDR3 comprises 15 residues. The germline V gene encodes CDR1 SGHNT and CDR2 YYREEE (reference sequence). Unmatched junction bases numbered 12, after V lost 6 bases and J lost 6 bases. CDR3 nucleotide sequence: TGTGCCAGCACGCCCCGGTCCAAGGGGGCCAATGAGCAGTTCTTC. Encoded protein: CASTPRSKGANEQFF.

This chain connects TRBV7-2 to TRBJ2-5; 10 positions match TRBD2. With V trimmed by 2 bases and J by 5 bases, 8 bases remained unmatched. CDR1 is SGHTA and CDR2 is FQGNSA in the germline V gene. The CDR3 spans 16 residues. The CDR3 loop reads CASSLRSGGAVETQYF. As DNA, the CDR3 is TGTGCCAGCAGCTTACGCAGCGGGGGGGCCGTGGAGACCCAGTACTTC.

This clone was seen more than once but under ten times. The chain has TRBV4-2 and TRBJ2-5; tentative D call: TRBD2 (6 bases). V was pared by 1 base and J by 2 bases, with 14 bases between. The CDR3 covers 16 residues. Germline loops: CDR1 LGHNA, CDR2 YNFKEQ. The CDR3, as DNA: TGTGCCAGCAGCCAAGGATCCAGCGGGCTGCAAGAGACCCAGTACTTC. Translating it yields CASSQGSSGLQETQYF.

The gene calls are TRBV7-9 and TRBJ1-1, with 7 bases that match TRBD1. Germline CDR1 reads SEHNR; CDR2 reads FQNEAQ (reference sequence). V trimming: 0 bases; J trimming: 6 bases; junction bases outside the gene matches: 10. The CDR3 consists of 16 residues. The CDR3 region has the DNA TGTGCCAGCAGCTTAGCCGTCAGACAGGGATCATCTGAAGCTTTCTTT. Translating gives CASSLAVRQGSSEAFF.